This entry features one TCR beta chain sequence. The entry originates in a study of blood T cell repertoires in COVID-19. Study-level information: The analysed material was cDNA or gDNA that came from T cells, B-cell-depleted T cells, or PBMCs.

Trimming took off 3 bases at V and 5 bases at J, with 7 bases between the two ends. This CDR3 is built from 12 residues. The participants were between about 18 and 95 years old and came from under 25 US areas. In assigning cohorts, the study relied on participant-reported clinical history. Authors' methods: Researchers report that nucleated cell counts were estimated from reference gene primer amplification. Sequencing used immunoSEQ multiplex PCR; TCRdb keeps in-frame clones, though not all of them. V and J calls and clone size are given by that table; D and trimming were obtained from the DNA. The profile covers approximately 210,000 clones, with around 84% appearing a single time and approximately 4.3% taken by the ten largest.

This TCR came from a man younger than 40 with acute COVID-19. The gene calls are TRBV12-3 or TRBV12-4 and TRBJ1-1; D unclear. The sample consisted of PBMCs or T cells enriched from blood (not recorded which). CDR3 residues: CASSLLGTEAFF. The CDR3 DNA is TGTGCCAGCAGTTTGCTCGGGACTGAAGCTTTCTTT.